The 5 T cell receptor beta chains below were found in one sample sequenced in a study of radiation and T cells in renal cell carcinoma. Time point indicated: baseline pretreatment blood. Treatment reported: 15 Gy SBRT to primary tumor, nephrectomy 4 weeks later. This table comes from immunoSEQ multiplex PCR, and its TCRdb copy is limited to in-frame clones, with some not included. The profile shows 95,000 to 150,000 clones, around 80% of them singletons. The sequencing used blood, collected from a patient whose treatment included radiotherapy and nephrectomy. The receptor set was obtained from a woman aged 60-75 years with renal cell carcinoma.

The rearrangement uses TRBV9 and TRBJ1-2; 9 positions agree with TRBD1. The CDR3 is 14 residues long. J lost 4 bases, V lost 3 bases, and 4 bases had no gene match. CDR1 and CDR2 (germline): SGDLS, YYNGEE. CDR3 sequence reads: CASSGQDRGYGYTF. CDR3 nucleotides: TGTGCCAGCAGCGGACAGGACAGGGGCTATGGCTACACCTTC.

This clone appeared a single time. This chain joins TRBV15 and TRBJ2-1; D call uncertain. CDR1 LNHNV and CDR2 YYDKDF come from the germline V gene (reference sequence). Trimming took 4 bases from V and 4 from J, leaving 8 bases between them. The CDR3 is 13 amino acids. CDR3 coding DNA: TGTGCCACCAGCACAGCAGTATACAATGAGCAGTTCTTC. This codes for CATSTAVYNEQFF. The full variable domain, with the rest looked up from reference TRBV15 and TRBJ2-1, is DAMVIQNPRYQVTQFGKPVTLSCSQTLNHNVMYWYQQKSSQAPKLLFHYYDKDFNNEADTPDNFQSRRPNTSFCFLDIRSPGLGDTAMYLCATSTAVYNEQFFGPGTRLTVL.

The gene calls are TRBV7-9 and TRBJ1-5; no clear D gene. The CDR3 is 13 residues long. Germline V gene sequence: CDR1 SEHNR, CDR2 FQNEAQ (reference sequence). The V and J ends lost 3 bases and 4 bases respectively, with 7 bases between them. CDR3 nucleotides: TGTGCCAGCAGCTTGTTCCCAAATCAGCCCCAGCATTTT. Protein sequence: CASSLFPNQPQHF.

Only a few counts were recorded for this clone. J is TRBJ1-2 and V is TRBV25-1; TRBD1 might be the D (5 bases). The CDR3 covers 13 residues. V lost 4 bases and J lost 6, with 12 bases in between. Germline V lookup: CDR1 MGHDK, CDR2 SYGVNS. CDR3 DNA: TGTGCCAGCAGTGTCCGACAGTTTGATGGCTACACCTTC. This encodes CASSVRQFDGYTF.

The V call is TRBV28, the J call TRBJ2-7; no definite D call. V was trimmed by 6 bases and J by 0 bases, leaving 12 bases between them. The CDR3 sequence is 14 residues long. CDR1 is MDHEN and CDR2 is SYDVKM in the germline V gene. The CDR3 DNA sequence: TGTGCCAGCAGCTCCATTAGGAGCTCCTACGAGCAGTACTTC. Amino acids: CASSSIRSSYEQYF.